Sequencing of this T cell receptor (beta chain) was carried out in a study of glioma-infiltrating T cells after dendritic cell vaccination. Background on the study: Glioblastoma patients came from Phase I and II dendritic cell vaccination trials. Monocyte-derived dendritic cells, cultured approximately seven days with IL-4 and GM-CSF, were pulsed with autologous tumor lysate.

CDR1 is SQVTM and CDR2 is ANQGSEA in the germline V gene. V lost 6 bases, J lost 2 bases, and 10 bases lay in between. This CDR3 is built from 12 residues. Up to about 2 ug genomic DNA was used for TCRB CDR3 amplification. Repertoires were generated with immunoSEQ multiplex PCR, while TCRdb's copy carries only in-frame clones and drops some. The data contain roughly 41,000 clones, about 80% of them singletons. Isocitrate dehydrogenase mutation was absent in all glioblastoma patients. This chain uses TRBV29-1 with TRBJ1-2; D may be TRBD1 (6 bases). The sequencing used blood, collected before dendritic cell vaccination. This clonotype was obtained from a human donor with glioblastoma. The CDR3, as DNA: TGCAGCGTGCCAGGGGAAAACTATGGCTACACCTTC. Translation gives CSVPGENYGYTF.